The sequence of this T cell receptor (beta chain) was determined in a study of spatial heterogeneity in lung cancer (dated by TCRdb to between 2018 and 2021). For context, the study as a whole: The donors were some 70 patients from the lung TRACERx cohort who had early-stage, untreated non-small cell lung cancer. Follow-up PBMC samples were sequenced whenever the samples were available, and the median time to follow-up was two to three years after resection. Beta-chain transcripts were consistently detected in greater numbers than alpha-chain transcripts, which likely reflects a higher abundance of beta-chain transcripts. In the raw uncorrected reads, each unique combination of TCR and UMI appeared on average more than ten times. TCR alpha and beta repertoires were quantitatively compared across multiple tumor regions, matched nontumor lung and blood in non-small cell lung cancer. TCR repertoire features were related to nonsynonymous mutation counts determined by whole-exome sequencing of tumor tissue. Both alpha and beta chains were TCR-sequenced in 200 or so tumor regions, 64 matched nontumor lung samples and around 54 PBMC samples obtained at surgery.

The CDR3, from cysteine to phenylalanine, totals 15 residues. Only the CDR3 region is kept as DNA, spanning 45 bases read in frame from base 1. V loses 3 bases, J loses 9 bases, and the germline ends lie 15 bases apart. Via the germline V gene, CDR1 is KGHSH and CDR2 LQKENI. At least ten counts were recorded for this clonotype. Its specific antigen is unknown. Base qualities are missing; no much larger clone stands one base away. Results the study describes overall, beyond this receptor: Ubiquitous expanded tumor TCRs were found in blood more often at tumor resection than at routine follow-up. Additional single-cell paired TCR alpha and beta sequencing was considered necessary to confirm, at a functional level, the hypothesis that regional TCRs recognize regional mutations. Only roughly 15 patients were included in comparisons of baseline and follow-up blood repertoires.

The time point label of this sample denotes: blood at routine non-recurrence follow-up after resection. TCR sequencing used whole RNA extracted from tumor and nontumor lung tissue, or from cryopreserved PBMC samples, without cell sorting. A patient was chosen for TCR sequencing only when enough RNA was available from at least two tumor regions. Library creation used 5' RACE. The sequencer listed for this sample is NextSeq 500. In the TCR library protocol, a unique molecular identifier was attached to each TCR cDNA molecule so that PCR and sequencing errors could be corrected. On the study's bioinformatics: TCR identification, UMI-based error correction and CDR3 extraction were all carried out with Decombinator tools. TCRs above a frequency of 2 per 1,000, corresponding to the top 1% of the tumor frequency distribution, were defined as expanded. Renyi diversity was computed with the R vegan package after each repertoire had been subsampled 100 times to 5,000 TCRs. CDR3 similarity networks were built from amino acid triplet string-kernel similarity, connecting CDR3s with pairwise similarity above 0.82. Starting from the raw public reads, TCRdb applied fastp trimming at Q25, assembled clones with MiXCR and retained in-frame beta chains. Each CDR3 protein appears once, grouped with its most common genes and DNA. What appears here as the V and J calls and clone size reflects TCRdb's work, not the paper's. The sample table shows about 50,000 distinct CDR3 sequences, and more than 6.5% are seen once. The ten largest clones take up around 36% of the sample.

Source: PBMCs, taken at follow-up. The sequence derives from a female donor with early-stage non-small cell lung cancer. The rearrangement combines TRBV18 with TRBJ1-6, with TRBD1 perhaps the D gene, on 5 matching bases. The bases are TGTGCCAGCTCACCCCCACAAGGGGTGGGTTCACCCCTCCACTTT. Translated, it reads CASSPPQGVGSPLHF.